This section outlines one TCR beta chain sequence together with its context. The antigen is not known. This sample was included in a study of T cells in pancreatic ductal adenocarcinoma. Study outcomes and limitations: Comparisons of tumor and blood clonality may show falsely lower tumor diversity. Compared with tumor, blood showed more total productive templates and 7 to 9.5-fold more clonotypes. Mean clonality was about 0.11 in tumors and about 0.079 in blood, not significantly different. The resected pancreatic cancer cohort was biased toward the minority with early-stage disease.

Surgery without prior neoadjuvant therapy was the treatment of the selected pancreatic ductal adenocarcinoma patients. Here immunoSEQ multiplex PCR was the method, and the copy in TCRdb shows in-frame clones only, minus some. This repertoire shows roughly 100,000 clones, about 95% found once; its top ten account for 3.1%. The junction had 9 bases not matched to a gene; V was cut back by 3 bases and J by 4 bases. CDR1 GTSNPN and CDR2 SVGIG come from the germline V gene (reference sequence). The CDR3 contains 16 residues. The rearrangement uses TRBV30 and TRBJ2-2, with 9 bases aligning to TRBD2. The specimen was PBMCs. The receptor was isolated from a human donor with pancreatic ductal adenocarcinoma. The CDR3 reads CAWRTGTSFGTGELFF. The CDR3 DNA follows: TGTGCCTGGAGAACCGGGACTAGCTTTGGCACCGGGGAGCTGTTTTTT. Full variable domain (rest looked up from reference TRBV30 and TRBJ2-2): SQTIHQWPATLVQPVGSPLSLECTVEGTSNPNLYWYRQAAGRGLQLLFYSVGIGQISSEVPQNLSASRPQDRQFILSSKKLLLSDSGFYLCAWRTGTSFGTGELFFGEGSRLTVL.